This entry concerns a single T cell receptor beta chain. What it binds is not known. Germline assignment: CDR1 MNHNY and CDR2 SVGAGI (reference sequence). The CDR3 covers 12 residues. Trimming cost V 10 bases and J 5 bases, with 14 bases left between them. The data were taken from a study of T-cell memory formation after mild COVID-19. TCRdb reanalysed the 5' RACE reads using MiXCR and keeps one entry per CDR3 protein. The table shows roughly 610,000 distinct CDR3 sequences, with approximately 15% occurring only once. Overall study results and limits: Confirmation was lacking for SARS-CoV-2 specificity of second-wave clones that peaked on day 37. Pre-infection memory harbored some responding clones, suggesting cross-reactive memory joined.

The rearrangement joins TRBV6-6 to TRBJ2-5, with D perhaps matching TRBD2 (6 bases). The material sequenced was PBMCs or a T cell subset sorted from them (not recorded which). This clonotype was obtained from an adult woman who had mild COVID-19 (a few samples of this study predate the infection). Cell type and time point are not known. In DNA form, the CDR3 reads TGTGCCATTTCGGGAGTGCTGGAGACCCAGTACTTC. Translation gives CAISGVLETQYF.